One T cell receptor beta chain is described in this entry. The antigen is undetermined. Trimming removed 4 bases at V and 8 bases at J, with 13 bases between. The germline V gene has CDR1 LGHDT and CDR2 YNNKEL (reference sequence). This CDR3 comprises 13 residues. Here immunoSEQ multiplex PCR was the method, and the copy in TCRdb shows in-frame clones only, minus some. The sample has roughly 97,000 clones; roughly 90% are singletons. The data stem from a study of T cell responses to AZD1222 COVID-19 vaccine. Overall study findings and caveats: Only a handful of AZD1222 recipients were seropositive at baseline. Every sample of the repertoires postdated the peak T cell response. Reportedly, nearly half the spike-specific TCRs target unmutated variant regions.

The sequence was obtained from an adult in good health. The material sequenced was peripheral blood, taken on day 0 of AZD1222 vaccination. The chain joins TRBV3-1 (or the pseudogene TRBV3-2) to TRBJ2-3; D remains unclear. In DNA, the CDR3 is TGTGCCAGCAGCCCAGCCCGGTGGGGTACGCAGTATTTT. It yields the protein CASSPARWGTQYF.